The rows below give T cell receptor beta chains drawn from one sample of a study of immune cell composition in non-small cell lung cancer. Here immunoSEQ multiplex PCR was the method, and the copy in TCRdb shows in-frame clones only, minus some. The top ten hold 24% of the sample, which has over a thousand clones, under 80% seen once. The sample consisted of lung tumor tissue. These receptors were obtained from a human donor with non-small cell lung cancer. Each CDR3 is given with its conserved first and last residue. Each record gives: J gene, V gene, D gene, clone size, CDR3 DNA, CDR3 protein. D genes are given only for firm matches. Only part of the rows carry a size: once, few, many, or a class if the clone is expanded.

TRBJ2-3,TRBV5-6,-,few,TGTGCCAGCAGCTTGACAGGGAGCACAGATACGCAGTATTTT,CASSLTGSTDTQYF
TRBJ2-3,TRBV5-1,-,few,TGCGCCAGCGGGACAATCCGGACTAGGACAGATACGCAGTATTTT,CASGTIRTRTDTQYF
TRBJ2-2,TRBV6-4,TRBD2,-,TGTGCCAGCAGTGAGGGCGGGAGTGATACCGGGGAGCTGTTTTTT,CASSEGGSDTGELFF
TRBJ1-1,TRBV6-6,-,-,TGTGCCAGCAGTTCACAGGTGAACACTGAAGCTTTCTTT,CASSSQVNTEAFF
TRBJ2-1,TRBV11-3,TRBD1,-,TGTGCCAGCAGCTTAGTAGGGACAGGGGGCTACAATGAGCAGTTCTTC,CASSLVGTGGYNEQFF
TRBJ2-4,TRBV5-1,TRBD1,-,TGCGCCAGCAGCTTGGCCGGGGAACAGGGGGTTGACATTCAGTACTTC,CASSLAGEQGVDIQYF
TRBJ1-2,TRBV25-1,-,-,TGTGCCAGCCGAGATGGGAGCGTCAGCTATGGCTACACCTTC,CASRDGSVSYGYTF
TRBJ2-3,TRBV7-3,TRBD2,-,TGTGCCAGCAGCTCCAAACTAGCGATGGATACGCAGTATTTT,CASSSKLAMDTQYF
TRBJ2-2,TRBV11-1,TRBD2,-,TGTGCCAGCAGCTTAAGAACAGCGGGAGCAGGCGGGGAGCTGTTTTTT,CASSLRTAGAGGELFF
TRBJ2-5,TRBV7-3,-,-,TGTGCCAGCATCCTTAGAAGGGCCCTTCAGCAGGGGGAGACCCAGTACTTC,CASILRRALQQGETQYF
TRBJ2-2,TRBV27,-,-,TGTGCCAGCAGAAACGAAGGGGGATCCGGGGAGCTGTTTTTT,CASRNEGGSGELFF
TRBJ2-7,TRBV7-8,TRBD1,-,TGTGCCAGCAGCAAGGACAGGGGGCGCGCCTACGAGCAGTACTTC,CASSKDRGRAYEQYF
TRBJ1-6,TRBV4-3,TRBD1,-,TGCGCCAGCAGCCAAGGGACAGGGGGCCTCTCTGATTCACCCCTCCACTTT,CASSQGTGGLSDSPLHF
TRBJ2-7,TRBV28,TRBD1,once,TGTGCCAGCAGAGGGACAGACAGCTCCTACGAGCAGTACTTC,CASRGTDSSYEQYF
TRBJ2-1,TRBV29-1,TRBD2,-,TGCAGCGTTGACCGCATTACTAGCGGCCTGTACAATGAGCAGTTCTTC,CSVDRITSGLYNEQFF
TRBJ2-5,TRBV9,TRBD2,-,TGTGCCAGCAGCCCCAGAGCGGGGGGGCTTGAAGAGACCCAGTACTTC,CASSPRAGGLEETQYF
TRBJ1-5,TRBV19,TRBD1,-,TGTGCCAGTAGTATAGAGGCAGGGGGCCTTACTAATCAGCCCCAGCATTTT,CASSIEAGGLTNQPQHF
TRBJ2-1,TRBV2,TRBD1,-,TGTGCCAGCAGGGGGACAGGGGTTGTCCATGAGCAGTTCTTC,CASRGTGVVHEQFF
TRBJ2-5,TRBV2,-,-,TGTGCCAGCAGTTTCGAGGGCTTAGAGACCCAGTACTTC,CASSFEGLETQYF
TRBJ1-1,TRBV7-2,-,-,TGTGCCAGCAGCGCCCGGACAGCACGAACCACTGAAGCTTTCTTT,CASSARTARTTEAFF
TRBJ1-1,TRBV27,-,-,TGTGCCAGCAGTTTATCTAGCGTAAGGAACACTGAAGCTTTCTTT,CASSLSSVRNTEAFF
TRBJ2-7,TRBV5-6,-,-,TGTGCCAGCAGCTTGGGGGTGGAGCTCTCCTACGAGCAGTACTTC,CASSLGVELSYEQYF
TRBJ2-3,TRBV4-3,TRBD2,-,TGCGCCAGCAGCCAAGGGAGCGGGGGGCCAGCCACAGATACGCAGTATTTT,CASSQGSGGPATDTQYF